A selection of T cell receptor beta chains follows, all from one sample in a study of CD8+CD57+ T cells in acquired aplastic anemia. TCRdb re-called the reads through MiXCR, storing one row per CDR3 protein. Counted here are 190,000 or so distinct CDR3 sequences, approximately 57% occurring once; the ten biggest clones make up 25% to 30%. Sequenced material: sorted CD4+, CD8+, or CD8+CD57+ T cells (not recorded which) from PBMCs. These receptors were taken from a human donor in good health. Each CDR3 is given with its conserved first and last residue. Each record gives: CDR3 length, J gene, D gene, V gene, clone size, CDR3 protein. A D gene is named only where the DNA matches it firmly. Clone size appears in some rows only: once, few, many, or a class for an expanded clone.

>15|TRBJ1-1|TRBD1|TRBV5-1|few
CASSLRQGMNTEAFF
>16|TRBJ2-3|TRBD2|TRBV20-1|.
CSARLAAAPQADTQYF
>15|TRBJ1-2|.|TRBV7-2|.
CASRRDGHPLYGYTF
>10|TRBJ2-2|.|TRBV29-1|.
CSVGERELFF
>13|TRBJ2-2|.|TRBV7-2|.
CASIYSLTGELFF
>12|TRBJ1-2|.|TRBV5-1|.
CASSVGQNGYTF
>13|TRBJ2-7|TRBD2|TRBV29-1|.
CSYSSGGGYEQYF
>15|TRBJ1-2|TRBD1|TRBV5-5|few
CASSLQQGADYGYTF
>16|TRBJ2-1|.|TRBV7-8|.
CASSLQRGSSYNEQFF
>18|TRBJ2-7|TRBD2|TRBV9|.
CASSRVSPSGKYSYEQYF
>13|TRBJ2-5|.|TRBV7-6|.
CASSPMVQETQCF
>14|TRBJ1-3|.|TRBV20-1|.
CSASLDSSGNTIYF
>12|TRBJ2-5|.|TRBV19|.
CASSIREETQYF
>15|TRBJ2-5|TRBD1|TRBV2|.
CASRVQGGSQETQYF
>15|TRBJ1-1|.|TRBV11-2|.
CASSLARTSSTEAFF
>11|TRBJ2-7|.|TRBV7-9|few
CASSRMDEQYF
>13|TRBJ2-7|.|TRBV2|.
CASVTGAPYEQYF
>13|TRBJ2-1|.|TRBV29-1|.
CSVDRAGKNEQFF
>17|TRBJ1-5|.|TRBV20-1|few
CSARESMRAGSNQPQHF
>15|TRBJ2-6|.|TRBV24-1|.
CATSDPGGRANVLTF
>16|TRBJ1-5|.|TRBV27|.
CASSLQGFNSNQPQHF
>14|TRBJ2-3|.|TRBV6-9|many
CASSYRGEADTQYF
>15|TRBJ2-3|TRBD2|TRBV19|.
CASSSSGGNTDTQYF
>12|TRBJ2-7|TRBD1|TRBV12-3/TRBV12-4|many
CASSDRDYEQYF
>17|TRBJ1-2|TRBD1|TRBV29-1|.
CSVEELGTEELLYGYTF
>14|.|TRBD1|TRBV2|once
CVSSVTGGIYEQYF
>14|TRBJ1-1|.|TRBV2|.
CASSEVERSTEAFF
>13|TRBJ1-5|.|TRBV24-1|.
CATRGGSSQPQHF
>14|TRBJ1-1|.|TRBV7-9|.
CASSLTQGHTEAFF
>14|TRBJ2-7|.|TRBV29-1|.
CSSSGAWGSYEQYF
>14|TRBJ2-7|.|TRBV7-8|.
CASSPTGPPLEQYF
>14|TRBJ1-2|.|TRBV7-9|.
CTSSSQGSNYGYTF
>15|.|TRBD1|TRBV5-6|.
CASSLDRVIGETQYF
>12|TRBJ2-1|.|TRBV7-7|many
CASRTGSNERFF
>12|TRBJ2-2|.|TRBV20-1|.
CSAPWGTGELFF
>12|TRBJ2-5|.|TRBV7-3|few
CASSLNSKTQYF
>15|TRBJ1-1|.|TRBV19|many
CASSIVGIWDTEAFF
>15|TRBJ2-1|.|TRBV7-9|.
CASSYAVSSYNEQFF
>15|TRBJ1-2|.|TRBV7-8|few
CASSPEGGASYGYTF
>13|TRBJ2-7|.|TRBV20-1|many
CSARPAKNYEQYF
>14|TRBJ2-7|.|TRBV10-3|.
CASLDPGLLDEQYF
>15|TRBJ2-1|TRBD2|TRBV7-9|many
CASSSLAGAINEQFF
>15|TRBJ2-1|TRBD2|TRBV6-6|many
CASSPSGATYNEQFF
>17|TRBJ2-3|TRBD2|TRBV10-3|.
CAISESKFGGATDTQYF
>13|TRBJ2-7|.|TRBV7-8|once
CAGSSHTGYEQYF
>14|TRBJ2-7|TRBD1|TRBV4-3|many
CASSPGQGAYEQYF
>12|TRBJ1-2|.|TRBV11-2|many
CASSLGDPGYTF
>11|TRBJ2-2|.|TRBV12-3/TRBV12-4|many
CASRVAGELFF
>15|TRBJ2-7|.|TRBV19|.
CASSIGFGEAYEQYF
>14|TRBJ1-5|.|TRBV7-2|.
CASSPQGYNQPQHF
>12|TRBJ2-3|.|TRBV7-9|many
CASRVGTDTQYF
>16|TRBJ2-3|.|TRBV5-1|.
CASSLVVGGRTDTQYF
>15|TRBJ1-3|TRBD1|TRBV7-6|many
CASSLERDSRNTIYF
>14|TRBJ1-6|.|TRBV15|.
CATSSQTNNSPLHF